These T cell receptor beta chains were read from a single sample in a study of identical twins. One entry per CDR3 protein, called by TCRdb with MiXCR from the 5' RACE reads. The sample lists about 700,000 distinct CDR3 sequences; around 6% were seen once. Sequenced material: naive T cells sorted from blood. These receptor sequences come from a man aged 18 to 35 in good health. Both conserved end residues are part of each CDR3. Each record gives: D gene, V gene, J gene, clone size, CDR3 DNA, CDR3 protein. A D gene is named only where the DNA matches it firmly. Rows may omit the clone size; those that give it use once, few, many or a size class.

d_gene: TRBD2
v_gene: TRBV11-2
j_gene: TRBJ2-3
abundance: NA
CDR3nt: TGTGCCAGCAGCTCTTCTTTCGGCCTAGCGGGACCCACAGATACGCAGTATTTT
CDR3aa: CASSSSFGLAGPTDTQYF

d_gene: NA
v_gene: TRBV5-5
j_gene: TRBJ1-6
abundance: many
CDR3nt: TGTGCCAGCAGCCCGGACGGGAGCGCTTATTCACCCCTCCACTTT
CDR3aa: CASSPDGSAYSPLHF

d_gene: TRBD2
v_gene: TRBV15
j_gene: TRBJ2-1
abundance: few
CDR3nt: TGTGCCACCAGCATAGCGGGAACGTACAATGAGCAGTTCTTC
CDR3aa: CATSIAGTYNEQFF

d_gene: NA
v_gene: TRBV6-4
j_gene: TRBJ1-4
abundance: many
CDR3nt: TGTGCCAGCAGTGACCAAGTCGGAAGGGAAAAACTGTTTTTT
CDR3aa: CASSDQVGREKLFF

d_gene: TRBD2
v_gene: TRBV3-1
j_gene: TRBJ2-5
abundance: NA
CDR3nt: TGTGCCAGCGGTTCCCCGAAGCCTCCCGGGGGGGGCAACCAGGCAGAGACCCAGTACTTC
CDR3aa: CASGSPKPPGGGNQAETQYF

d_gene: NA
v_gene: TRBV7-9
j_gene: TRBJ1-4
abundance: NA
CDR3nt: TGTGCCAGCATCAGTGCAGGGCAGAATAATGAAAAACTGTTTTTT
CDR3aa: CASISAGQNNEKLFF

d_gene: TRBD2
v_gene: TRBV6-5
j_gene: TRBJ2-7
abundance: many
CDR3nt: TGTGCCAGCAGCTACGGACTAGCCTACGAGCAGTACTTC
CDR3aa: CASSYGLAYEQYF

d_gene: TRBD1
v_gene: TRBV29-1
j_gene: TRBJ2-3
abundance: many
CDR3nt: TGCAGCGTTGACCCGGGACAGGGGACAGATACGCAGTATTTT
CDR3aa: CSVDPGQGTDTQYF

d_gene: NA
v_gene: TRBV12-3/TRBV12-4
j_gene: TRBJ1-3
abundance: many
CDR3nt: TGTGCCAGCAGCCCCAACAGAGCCTCTGGAAACACCATATATTTT
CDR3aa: CASSPNRASGNTIYF

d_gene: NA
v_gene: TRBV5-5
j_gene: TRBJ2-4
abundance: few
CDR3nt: TGTGCCAGCAGCTTGGACAGGTTAGCCAAAAACATTCAGTACTTC
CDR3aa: CASSLDRLAKNIQYF

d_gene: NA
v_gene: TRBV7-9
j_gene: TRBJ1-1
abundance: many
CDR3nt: TGTGCCAGCAGCTTAGCCTTCACTGAAGCTTTCTTT
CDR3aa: CASSLAFTEAFF

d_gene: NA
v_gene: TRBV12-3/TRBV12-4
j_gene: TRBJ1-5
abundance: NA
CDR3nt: TGTGACAGCAGTTTGGGGGTGAGCAATCAGCCCCAGCATTTT
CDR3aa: CDSSLGVSNQPQHF

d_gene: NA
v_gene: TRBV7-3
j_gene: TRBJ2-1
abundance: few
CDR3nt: TGTGCCAGCAGCGGGGACCTTTACAATGAGCAGTTCTTC
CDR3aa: CASSGDLYNEQFF

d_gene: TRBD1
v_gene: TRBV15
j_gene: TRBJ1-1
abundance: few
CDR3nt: TGTGCCACCAGCCGAGACAGGGCCCAGAACACTGAAGCTTTCTTT
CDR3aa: CATSRDRAQNTEAFF

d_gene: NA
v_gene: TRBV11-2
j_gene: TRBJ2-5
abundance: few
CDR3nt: TGTGCCAGCAGCCTAAACAGGGCAGAAGAGACCCAGTACTTC
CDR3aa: CASSLNRAEETQYF

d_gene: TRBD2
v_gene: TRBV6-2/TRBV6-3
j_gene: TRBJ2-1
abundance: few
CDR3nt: TGTGCCAGCAGCCACCTGGGCGAGGGAGGGTACAATGAGCAGTTCTTC
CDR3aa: CASSHLGEGGYNEQFF

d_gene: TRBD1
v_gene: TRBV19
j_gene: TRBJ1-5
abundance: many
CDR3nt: TGTGCCAGTAGTATTTCCACAGGGGACTTCCAGCCCCAGCATTTT
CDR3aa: CASSISTGDFQPQHF

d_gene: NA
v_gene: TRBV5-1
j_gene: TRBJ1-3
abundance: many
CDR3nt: TGCGCCAGCAGCCCGGACAGCACCAAATCTGGAAACACCATATATTTT
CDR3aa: CASSPDSTKSGNTIYF

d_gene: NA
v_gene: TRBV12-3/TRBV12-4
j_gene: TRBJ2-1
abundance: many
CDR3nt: TGTGCCAGCAGTTTGATAGCTTCCTACAATGAGCAGTTCTTC
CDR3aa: CASSLIASYNEQFF

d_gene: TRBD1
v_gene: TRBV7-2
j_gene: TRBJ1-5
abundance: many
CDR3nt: TGTGCCAGCAGACGGACAGGGGATCAGCCCCAGCATTTT
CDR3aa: CASRRTGDQPQHF

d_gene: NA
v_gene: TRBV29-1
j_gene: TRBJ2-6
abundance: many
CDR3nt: TGCAGCGTTGTTGGGATTGGGGCTGGGGCCAACGTCCTGACTTTC
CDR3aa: CSVVGIGAGANVLTF

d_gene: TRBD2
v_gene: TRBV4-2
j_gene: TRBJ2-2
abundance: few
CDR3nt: TGTGCCAGCAGCCAAGATAGTAGCGGGAGGGGCACCGGGGAGCTGTTTTTT
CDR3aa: CASSQDSSGRGTGELFF

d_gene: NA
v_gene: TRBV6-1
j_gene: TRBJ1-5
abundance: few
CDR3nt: TGTGCCAGCAACTTCGACAGTGATCAGCCCCAGCATTTT
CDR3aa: CASNFDSDQPQHF

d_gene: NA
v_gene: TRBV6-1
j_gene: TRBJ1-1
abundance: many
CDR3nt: TGTGCCAGCAGTAAGACCTTTCCTTCCGGGACTGAAGCTTTCTTT
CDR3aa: CASSKTFPSGTEAFF

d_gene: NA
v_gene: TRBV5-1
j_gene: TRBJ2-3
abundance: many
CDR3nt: TGCGCCAGCAGCTTGGGAGGGGCCCGGGATACGCAGTATTTT
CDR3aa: CASSLGGARDTQYF

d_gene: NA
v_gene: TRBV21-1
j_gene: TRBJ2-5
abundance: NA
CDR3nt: TGTGCCAGCAGCAAAGCGACAGGGTTGAGCCAAGAGACCCAGTACTTC
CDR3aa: CASSKATGLSQETQYF

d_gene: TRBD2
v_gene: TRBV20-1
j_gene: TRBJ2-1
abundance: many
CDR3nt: TGCAGTGCGATGGGACTAGCGGGAGGGAGCTCCTACAATGAGCAGTTCTTC
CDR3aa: CSAMGLAGGSSYNEQFF

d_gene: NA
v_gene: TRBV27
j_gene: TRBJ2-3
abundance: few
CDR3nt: TGTGCCAGCAGTTTATTCTCGCGGGACAATACGCAGTATTTT
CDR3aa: CASSLFSRDNTQYF